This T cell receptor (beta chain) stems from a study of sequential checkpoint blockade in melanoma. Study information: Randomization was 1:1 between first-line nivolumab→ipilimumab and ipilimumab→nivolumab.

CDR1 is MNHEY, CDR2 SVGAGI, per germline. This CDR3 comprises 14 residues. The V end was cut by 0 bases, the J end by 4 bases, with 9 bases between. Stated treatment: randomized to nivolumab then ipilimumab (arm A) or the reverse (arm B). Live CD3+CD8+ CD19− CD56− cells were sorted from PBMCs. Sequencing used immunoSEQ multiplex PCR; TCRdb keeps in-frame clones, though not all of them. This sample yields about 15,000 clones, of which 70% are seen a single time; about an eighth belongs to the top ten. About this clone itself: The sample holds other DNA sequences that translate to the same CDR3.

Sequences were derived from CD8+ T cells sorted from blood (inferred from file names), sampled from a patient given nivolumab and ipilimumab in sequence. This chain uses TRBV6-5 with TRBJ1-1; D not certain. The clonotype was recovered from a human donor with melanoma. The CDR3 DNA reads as TGTGCCAGCAGTTACTCGGTCCGGGGCACTGAAGCTTTCTTT. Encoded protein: CASSYSVRGTEAFF.